This entry concerns a single TCR beta chain. This clonotype was seen only a few times. The antigen it binds to is not known. Base qualities are missing; no much larger clone stands one base away. The CDR3 covers 15 residues, taking in both the cysteine and the phenylalanine. The retained sequence is limited to the CDR3, 45 bases, with the frame set at the first base. CDR1 and CDR2 are drawn from the germline V gene: MNHNS, SASEGT. V and J are truncated by 7 bases and 0 bases respectively, leaving an intervening sequence of 15 bases. The listed sequencing device is Illumina HiSeq 2500. Quantitative 5'-RACE with molecular barcodes was used to prepare TCR beta libraries. Concerning the study's data processing: A new computational method, built on a probabilistic model of VDJ rearrangement, was used to identify disease-linked TCR variants. Using fastp at Q25 and MiXCR, TCRdb reprocessed the public reads and kept productive beta chains. Rows are combined by CDR3 protein, so each entry shows the most common genes and DNA. The V and J calls were not made by the authors but by TCRdb's processing. Within this sample are about 250,000 distinct CDR3 sequences, with about 18% of them counted one time only. The top ten clones comprise approximately 33% of the sample.

The data originate from a study of CD8 T cells in ankylosing spondylitis (dated by TCRdb to the late 2010s). Looking at the study overall: The study set out to find disease-linked TCR variants by profiling T cell receptor beta repertoires in ankylosing spondylitis patients and healthy donors. Samples of peripheral blood were taken, and for ankylosing spondylitis patients, synovial fluid was collected as well. In total, the full study cohort was made up of some 110 healthy donors and 25 ankylosing spondylitis patients.

What the study reported, not specific to this receptor: A TCR beta motif of about eight highly homologous amino acid variants appeared characteristic of blood from ankylosing spondylitis patients. According to the report, matched synovial fluid samples from ankylosing spondylitis patients were significantly enriched for the disease-linked clones. Some motif variants had previously been reported in the synovial fluid and blood of reactive arthritis patients, which suggests shared mechanisms of disease initiation. In peripheral blood, the disease-linked clones were found at relatively low frequencies and had a CD8+ phenotype.

The TCR originated in a male donor with ankylosing spondylitis or in good health (not recorded which). The rearrangement combines TRBV6-1 with TRBJ1-2; the D gene assignment is ambiguous. Sequenced material: blood, either unsorted or a sorted T cell fraction (not recorded which). The CDR3 region: CASKGWGETNYGYTF. The bases are TGTGCCAGCAAAGGCTGGGGAGAGACTAACTATGGCTACACCTTC.